The 31 T cell receptor beta chains presented below share a single source sample, sequenced in a study of beta chain features in type 1 diabetes. Sequenced material consisted of expressed TCRB transcripts (all of the isolated RNA was reverse transcribed). Profiling relied on immunoSEQ multiplex PCR, and the TCRdb table lists in-frame clones only, not all of them. The sample lists almost 350,000 clones, 8% occurring once. Sequenced input: central memory CD4+ T cells from blood. All receptors derive from a woman aged 18-29 years in good health.

V is TRBV5-1 and J is TRBJ2-2; D is possibly TRBD1 (5 bases). V shed 2 bases and J shed 5 bases, with 16 bases lying between them. From germline, CDR1 is SGHRS and CDR2 YFSETQ. The CDR3 length is 16 residues. The CDR3 spells CASSFKGRARTGELFF. The CDR3 bases are TGCGCCAGCAGCTTCAAGGGCAGGGCTAGGACCGGGGAGCTGTTTTTT.

This chain connects TRBV29-1 to TRBJ2-5; TRBD2 is a possible D gene (5 bases). The germline gives CDR1 SQVTM, CDR2 ANQGSEA. With 5 bases removed from V and 5 bases from J, the gap between germline ends came to 12 bases. This CDR3 has 12 residues. Here the CDR3 DNA reads TGCAGCGTTTCGCCAGGCGGGGAGACCCAGTACTTC. Translation gives CSVSPGGETQYF.

The chain couples TRBV9 to TRBJ2-2; D ambiguous. Germline-derived CDR1 and CDR2 are SGDLS and YYNGEE. V was pared by 1 base and J by 1 base, with 8 bases between. The CDR3 consists of 15 residues. The CDR3 spells CASSVRSMNTGELFF. CDR3 bases: TGTGCCAGCAGCGTACGGAGCATGAACACCGGGGAGCTGTTTTTT.

This clone has a count of ten or more. This sequence joins TRBV18 and TRBJ1-5, with D uncertain. V dropped 5 bases and J dropped 6 bases, with 17 bases sitting between them. Germline V gene sequence: CDR1 KGHSH, CDR2 LQKENI. The CDR3 consists of 15 residues. CDR3 sequence (DNA): TGTGCCAGCTCAGAAGGCAGGAACTTAGTTCAGCCCCAGCATTTT. Amino acid sequence: CASSEGRNLVQPQHF.

This clone was counted only a few times. As the CDR3 is not closed by the conserved phenylalanine or tryptophan, this likely results from a read error. The limits of the CDR3 on the DNA are not certain, so only TCRdb's listed CDR3 is given. The chain is built from TRBV28 and TRBJ2-7; the DNA was not compared with TRBD1, the D call given in the table. From its first to its last residue, the CDR3 has 12 amino acids. CDR1 is MDHEN and CDR2 is SYDVKM in the germline V gene. This CDR3 reads CASSTLGGTSSI.

The sample holds a few counts of this clone. The CDR3 is CASSFPGSNEQYF. In DNA form, the CDR3 reads TGTGCCAGCAGCTTTCCGGGTTCCAACGAGCAGTACTTC. This sequence joins TRBV5-6 and TRBJ2-7; D ambiguous. The germline V and J ends were trimmed by 2 bases and 5 bases, with 11 bases remaining between them. CDR3 length equals 13 residues. Germline values: CDR1 SGHDT, CDR2 YYEEEE. Looking up the rest from reference TRBV5-6 and TRBJ2-7 gives the full variable domain: DAGVTQSPTHLIKTRGQQVTLRCSPKSGHDTVSWYQQALGQGPQFIFQYYEEEERQRGNFPDRFSGHQFPNYSSELNVNALLLGDSALYLCASSFPGSNEQYFGPGTRLTVT.

The chain couples TRBV4-2 to TRBJ2-1; D is perhaps TRBD2 (6 bases). Per the germline V gene, CDR1 is LGHNA and CDR2 is YNFKEQ. CDR3 length: 16 residues. V lost 0 bases and J lost 3, with 12 bases in between. The CDR3 bases are TGTGCCAGCAGCCAAGATGTAGCGGCAAGCTACAATGAGCAGTTCTTC. It specifies CASSQDVAASYNEQFF.

The chain employs TRBV9 and TRBJ2-1; TRBD2 aligns across 7 bases. This CDR3 is 15 amino acids long. Losses at the gene ends were 2 bases for V and 5 bases for J; bases not matched to a gene: 7. Germline-derived CDR1 and CDR2 are SGDLS and YYNGEE. CDR3: CASSVGGREDNEQFF. CDR3 in DNA: TGTGCCAGCAGCGTGGGAGGGCGCGAGGACAATGAGCAGTTCTTC.

This clone has just a few counts. J is TRBJ2-5 and V is TRBV10-3, with D unresolved. V shed 4 bases and J shed 2 bases, with 8 bases lying between them. CDR1 and CDR2 (germline): ENHRY, SYGVKD. The CDR3 runs to 13 residues. The CDR3 sequence: CAISVGQQETQYF. The CDR3 bases are TGTGCCATCAGTGTGGGTCAGCAAGAGACCCAGTACTTC.

This sequence joins TRBV10-3 and TRBJ2-7; tentatively, D is TRBD1 (6 bases). The CDR3 has 14 residues. V shed 3 bases and J shed 3 bases, with 12 bases lying between them. Germline-derived CDR1 and CDR2 are ENHRY and SYGVKD. The chain's CDR3 is CAISDRHRVYEQYF. As DNA, the CDR3 is TGTGCCATCAGTGACAGGCACAGGGTCTACGAGCAGTACTTC.

A remark on this clone: The identical CDR3 is also encoded by other nucleotide sequences in the sample. The chain uses TRBV28 and TRBJ1-1, with D hard to call. The germline gives CDR1 MDHEN, CDR2 SYDVKM. CDR3 length: 12 residues. Trimming left V 6 bases short and J 1 base short, with 6 bases between. In DNA, the CDR3 is TGTGCCAGCAGCCGAGGGAACACTGAAGCTTTCTTT. Protein sequence: CASSRGNTEAFF.

This clone has more than one count but fewer than ten. The rearrangement joins TRBV15 to TRBJ2-5, with TRBD2 matching over 9 bases. The ends lost 2 bases at V and 2 bases at J; junction bases unmatched: 12. This CDR3 region has 18 residues. Germline CDR1 and CDR2: LNHNV and YYDKDF (reference sequence). CDR3: CATSRRAVATSGQETQYF. The CDR3, as DNA: TGTGCCACCAGCAGAAGAGCCGTAGCGACTAGCGGACAAGAGACCCAGTACTTC.

The rearrangement joins TRBV2 to TRBJ1-4; D remains unclear. Germline V CDR1 and CDR2: SNHLY, FYNNEI. V lost 3 bases and J 7 bases, leaving 9 bases between the germline ends. The CDR3 contains 13 residues. This chain's CDR3 is CASSEVESEKLFF. In DNA, the CDR3 is TGTGCCAGCAGTGAGGTCGAGAGTGAAAAACTGTTTTTT.

The chain employs TRBV4-2 and TRBJ2-1; D possibly corresponds to TRBD2 (9 bases). This CDR3 has 17 residues. Germline CDR1 reads LGHNA; CDR2 reads YNFKEQ. V dropped 2 bases and J dropped 7 bases, with 21 bases sitting between them. In DNA, the CDR3 is TGTGCCAGCAGCCAACCCCAGGGGGCGGGAGGGCCTAATGAGCAGTTCTTC. It translates to CASSQPQGAGGPNEQFF.

A few counts support this clone. The V and J genes are TRBV11-2 and TRBJ2-4; 9 bases are shared with TRBD2. Germline V lookup: CDR1 SGHAT, CDR2 FQNNGV. The CDR3 loop spans 13 amino acids. Losses at the gene ends were 6 bases for V and 10 bases for J; bases not matched to a gene: 7. The CDR3 DNA reads as TGTGCCAGCAGTTTCGGGCTAGCGGGGATTCAGTACTTC. Its translation is CASSFGLAGIQYF.

V gene TRBV5-1 combines with J gene TRBJ2-1; 12 nucleotides agree with TRBD1. V shed 4 bases and J 2 bases; nucleotides not matched to a gene: 4. Germline V gene sequence: CDR1 SGHRS, CDR2 YFSETQ. This CDR3 spans 16 amino acids. CDR3 sequence: CASSPGTGGAYNEQFF. CDR3 DNA: TGCGCCAGCAGCCCTGGGACAGGGGGCGCCTACAATGAGCAGTTCTTC.

V and J are TRBV9 and TRBJ1-1; 12 bases fit TRBD1. Germline V gene data show CDR1 as SGDLS and CDR2 as YYNGEE. The CDR3 runs to 18 residues. V dropped 0 bases and J dropped 5; count of bases not matched to a gene: 11. The CDR3 bases are TGTGCCAGCAGCGTAGATCCACTGGGACAGGGGGCGCCGACTGAAGCTTTCTTT. It is translated as CASSVDPLGQGAPTEAFF.

In this sample, this clone turned up a few times. The rearrangement links TRBV27 to TRBJ2-4; possible D gene TRBD1, 5 bases. Trimming stripped 5 bases from V and 0 bases from J, with 8 bases between. Per the germline V gene, CDR1 is MNHEY and CDR2 is SMNVEV (reference sequence). The CDR3 is 14 amino acids. The CDR3 loop reads CASSKTVAKNIQYF. Here the CDR3 DNA reads TGTGCCAGCAGTAAGACAGTAGCCAAAAACATTCAGTACTTC.

This clone occurred many times. The chain joins TRBV18 to TRBJ2-6; D gene unclear. The CDR3 is made up of 17 amino acids. Germline CDR1 and CDR2: KGHSH and LQKENI. Trimming removed 2 bases at V and 0 bases at J, with 11 bases between. Here the CDR3 DNA reads TGTGCCAGCTCACCATTGCGTCCGGACTCTGGGGCCAACGTCCTGACTTTC. Residues: CASSPLRPDSGANVLTF.

On this clone: This may be a read error, as it is one base from a much larger clone. The chain couples TRBV11-2 to TRBJ2-7; 7 bases map to TRBD1. The J segment lost 2 bases and the V segment lost 6 bases, leaving 1 base of the junction unmatched. Germline-derived CDR1 and CDR2 are SGHAT and FQNNGV. The CDR3 runs 12 residues. CDR3 sequence (DNA): TGTGCCAGCAGGCAGGGGGCCTACGAGCAGTACTTC. Translating gives CASRQGAYEQYF. The variable domain in full, with the rest retrieved from reference TRBV11-2 and TRBJ2-7, is EAGVAQSPRYKIIEKRQSVAFWCNPISGHATLYWYQQILGQGPKLLIQFQNNGVVDDSQLPKDRFSAERLKGVDSTLKIQPAKLEDSAVYLCASRQGAYEQYFGPGTRLTVT.

As concerns this clone: At the DNA level, this CDR3 is encoded by other sequences in the same sample as well. CDR3 bases: TGTGCCAGCAGCTTAGCGTCGGGTAACTATGGCTACACCTTC. Residues: CASSLASGNYGYTF. The chain has TRBV7-9 and TRBJ1-2; D not certain. CDR3 size: 14 residues. Trimming pared 0 bases from V and 1 base from J, leaving 6 bases between. Germline lookup yields CDR1 SEHNR and CDR2 FQNEAQ (reference sequence). The full variable domain, its missing parts supplied by reference TRBV7-9 and TRBJ1-2, is DTGVSQNPRHKITKRGQNVTFRCDPISEHNRLYWYRQTLGQGPEFLTYFQNEAQLEKSRLLSDRFSAERPKGSFSTLEIQRTEQGDSAMYLCASSLASGNYGYTFGSGTRLTVV.

The CDR3 region is CASSQYLLAGGYNEQFF. In nucleotides, the CDR3 is TGTGCCAGCAGCCAATACCTACTAGCGGGGGGTTACAATGAGCAGTTCTTC. V gene TRBV14 combines with J gene TRBJ2-1; TRBD2 matches at 12 bases. V shed 2 bases and J 4 bases; nucleotides not matched to a gene: 6. The CDR3 is 17 residues long. Germline V lookup: CDR1 SGHDN, CDR2 FVKESK.

The genes are TRBV6-6 and TRBJ2-1; D gene ambiguous. CDR3 length: 13 residues. V was shortened by 4 bases and J by 7 bases, with 11 bases between the two germline ends. Germline CDR1 and CDR2: MNHNY and SVGAGI (reference sequence). CDR3 sequence: CASSSRGVNEQFF. The CDR3, as DNA: TGTGCCAGCAGTTCTAGAGGAGTAAATGAGCAGTTCTTC.

The chain joins TRBV5-1 to TRBJ1-4, with D tentatively TRBD1 (5 bases). V was trimmed by 4 bases and J by 7 bases, leaving 11 bases between them. Germline V gives CDR1 SGHRS, CDR2 YFSETQ. This CDR3 comprises 13 residues. This CDR3 reads CASSTRGGEKLFF. DNA of the CDR3: TGCGCCAGCAGCACTAGGGGAGGTGAAAAACTGTTTTTT. Full variable domain (rest looked up from reference TRBV5-1 and TRBJ1-4): KAGVTQTPRYLIKTRGQQVTLSCSPISGHRSVSWYQQTPGQGLQFLFEYFSETQRNKGNFPGRFSGRQFSNSRSEMNVSTLELGDSALYLCASSTRGGEKLFFGSGTQLSVL.

This clone came up a few times. Because the CDR3 is missing its conserved closing phenylalanine or tryptophan, this is likely a read error. Because the CDR3's place on the DNA is in doubt, the DNA is left out and the CDR3 is given as listed by TCRdb. The chain has TRBV6-5 and TRBJ2-7. Per the germline V gene, CDR1 is MNHEY and CDR2 is SVGAGI. The CDR3 length is 11 residues, termini included. The chain's CDR3 is CAISEGRELQY.

This chain uses TRBV20-1 with TRBJ2-7; unclear D gene. Trimming removed 5 bases from V and 3 bases from J, with 5 bases in between. CDR3 length equals 10 residues. Germline V gene data show CDR1 as DFQATT and CDR2 as SNEGSKA (reference sequence). As DNA, the CDR3 is TGCAGTGCTCGAGTCTACGAGCAGTACTTC. It codes for CSARVYEQYF.

J is TRBJ2-2 and V is TRBV10-3; TRBD1 agrees at 7 bases. This CDR3 region has 15 residues. Germline V lookup: CDR1 ENHRY, CDR2 SYGVKD. The V gene end was trimmed by 7 bases and the J gene end by 4 bases; junction bases not matched to a gene: 9. CDR3 region: CAITPSTGSTGELFF. As DNA, the CDR3 is TGTGCCATCACCCCCTCGACAGGGTCCACCGGGGAGCTGTTTTTT.

The chain links TRBV9 to TRBJ2-7, with 9 bases identical to TRBD2. CDR1 and CDR2 (germline): SGDLS, YYNGEE. V lost 0 bases to trimming and J lost 2 bases; unmatched junction nucleotides: 3. This CDR3 contains 15 residues. As DNA, the CDR3 is TGTGCCAGCAGCGTAGCCCCTAGCGGGGCCTACGAGCAGTACTTC. Amino acids: CASSVAPSGAYEQYF.

This clone occurred a few times. This chain connects TRBV2 to TRBJ1-5, with unresolved D. V dropped 5 bases and J dropped 4 bases, with 9 bases sitting between them. This CDR3 region has 13 residues. In germline, CDR1 is SNHLY, CDR2 FYNNEI. The CDR3, as DNA: TGTGCCAGCAGTCAGGAGCCTAATCAGCCCCAGCATTTT. This translates into CASSQEPNQPQHF.

In regard to this clone: In the same sample, other DNA sequences code for this CDR3. The V and J genes are TRBV5-6 and TRBJ2-7; TRBD2 aligns across 7 bases. J lost 3 bases, V lost 4 bases, and 4 bases had no gene match. This CDR3 contains 13 residues. The germline V gene encodes CDR1 SGHDT and CDR2 YYEEEE. DNA of the CDR3: TGTGCCAGCAGCCGGCTAGCGGTCTACGAGCAGTACTTC. Its translation is CASSRLAVYEQYF. Full variable domain (rest looked up from reference TRBV5-6 and TRBJ2-7): DAGVTQSPTHLIKTRGQQVTLRCSPKSGHDTVSWYQQALGQGPQFIFQYYEEEERQRGNFPDRFSGHQFPNYSSELNVNALLLGDSALYLCASSRLAVYEQYFGPGTRLTVT.

This clone has at least ten counts. The chain combines TRBV19 with TRBJ2-2; TRBD2 agrees at 12 bases. The CDR3 runs to 19 residues. V was clipped by 5 bases and J by 0 bases; unmatched bases: 10. Germline V gene lookup returns CDR1 LNHDA and CDR2 SQIVND (reference sequence). The DNA for the CDR3 is TGTGCCAGTAGTGCCTACCCTAGCGGGAGGGCCGCGAACACCGGGGAGCTGTTTTTT. This codes for CASSAYPSGRAANTGELFF. The whole variable domain, filled in from reference TRBV19 and TRBJ2-2, reads DGGITQSPKYLFRKEGQNVTLSCEQNLNHDAMYWYRQDPGQGLRLIYYSQIVNDFQKGDIAEGYSVSREKKESFPLTVTSAQKNPTAFYLCASSAYPSGRAANTGELFFGEGSRLTVL.